This T cell receptor (beta chain) was sequenced for a study of cytomegalovirus exposure and HLA in healthy donors. Trimming pared 5 bases from V and 3 bases from J, leaving 12 bases between. Germline V lookup: CDR1 SGHNT, CDR2 YENEEA. The length of the CDR3 is 14 residues. The study's findings and limits: An observed cluster of highly shared sequence variants was recorded as a likely sequencing artifact.

60 Vbeta and 13 Jbeta primers were used in PCR. Assay: immunoSEQ multiplex PCR; the TCRdb copy retains only in-frame clones and omits some. This sample has about 190,000 clones, with about four fifths found just once. Points on this clone: Its target is unknown. The sample holds other DNA sequences that translate to the same CDR3.

This TCR was sampled from a man aged 35 to 55 in good health and CMV-seropositive. The sample comprised PBMCs. The rearrangement joins TRBV11-3 to TRBJ2-3; maybe TRBD2 (6 bases). The CDR3 coding sequence is TGTGCCAGCAGCCTGTCTGGAGGGACAGATACGCAGTATTTT. Encoded protein: CASSLSGGTDTQYF.